This T cell receptor beta chain comes out of a study of blood T cell repertoires in COVID-19. Per germline, CDR1 MGHDK and CDR2 SYGVNS. This CDR3 contains 15 residues. Trimming at V came to 3 bases and at J to 5 bases, leaving 5 bases not matched to a gene. Original handling: Nucleated cell counts were estimated from reference gene primer amplification. TCRdb's copy holds only in-frame clones and misses some; the assay was immunoSEQ multiplex PCR. V, J and clone size derive from that table, while D and trimming were established from the DNA sequence. Of a few hundred thousand clones listed, roughly 85% are singletons.

The source is a human donor in a cohort sampled during active COVID-19. The source material was peripheral blood. This chain joins TRBV25-1 and TRBJ2-7; 12 bases agree with TRBD1. Here the CDR3 DNA reads TGTGCCAGCAGTGAGTCTGGGACAGGGGGCCACGAGCAGTACTTC. Translation gives CASSESGTGGHEQYF.